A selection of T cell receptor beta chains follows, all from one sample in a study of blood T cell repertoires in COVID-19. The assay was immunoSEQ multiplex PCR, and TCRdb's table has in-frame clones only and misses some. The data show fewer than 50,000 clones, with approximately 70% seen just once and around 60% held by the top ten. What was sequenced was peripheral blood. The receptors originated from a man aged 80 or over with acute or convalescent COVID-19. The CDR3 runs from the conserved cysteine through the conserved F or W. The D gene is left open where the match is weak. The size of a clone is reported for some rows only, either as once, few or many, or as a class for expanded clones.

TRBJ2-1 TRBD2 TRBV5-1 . TGCGCCAGCAGCTTGGGGCTAGCGGATTTCAATGAGCAGTTCTTC CASSLGLADFNEQFF
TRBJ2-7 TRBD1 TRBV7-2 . TGTGCCAGCAGCCGCGGGACAGGGGCCTACGAGCAGTACTTC CASSRGTGAYEQYF
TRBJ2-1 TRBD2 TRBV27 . TGTGCCAGCAGTTCCCCTAGCGGGAGCCTTTACCTTTACAATGAGCAGTTCTTC CASSSPSGSLYLYNEQFF
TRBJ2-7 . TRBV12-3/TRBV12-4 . TGTGCCAGCAGCCCCGTGGGGGCTGGCGAGCAGTACTTC CASSPVGAGEQYF
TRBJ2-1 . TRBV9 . TGTGCCAGCAGCGTAGGGACAGGGGACAGCGGGAGACATAATGAGCAGTTCTTC CASSVGTGDSGRHNEQFF
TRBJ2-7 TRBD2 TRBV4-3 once TGCGCCAGCAGCCAAGTTCTAGCGGGGACCGAGCAGTACTTC CASSQVLAGTEQYF
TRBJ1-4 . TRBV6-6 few TGTGCCAGCAGGCCTTCCAGTGAAAAACTGTTTTTT CASRPSSEKLFF
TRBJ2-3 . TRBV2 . TGTGCCAGCAGTCAGGAAGCCACAGATACGCAGTATTTT CASSQEATDTQYF
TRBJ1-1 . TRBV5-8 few TGTGCCAGCAGTACAGGTAAGAAGATGAACACTGAAGCTTTCTTT CASSTGKKMNTEAFF
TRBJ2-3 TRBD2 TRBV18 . TGTGCCAGCTCTGGGACTAGCGTCACAGATACGCAGTATTTT CASSGTSVTDTQYF
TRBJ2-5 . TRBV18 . TGTGCCAGCTCATCACAGGAGTACCAAGAGACCCAGTACTTC CASSSQEYQETQYF
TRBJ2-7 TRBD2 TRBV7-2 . TGTGCCAGCAGCTTATGGGGACTAGCGGGACGCGAGCAGTACTTC CASSLWGLAGREQYF
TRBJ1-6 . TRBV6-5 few TGTGCCAGCACCCTCGGAGGGAATAATTCACCCCTCCACTTT CASTLGGNNSPLHF
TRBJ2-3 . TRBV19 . TGTGCCCGGAGGGACGCCACAGATACGCAGTATTTT CARRDATDTQYF
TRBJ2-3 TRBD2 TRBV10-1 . TGCGCCAGCAGTGACAGCATAGTTCGTCGGGAGGGCCTTAGCACAGATACGCAGTATTTT CASSDSIVRREGLSTDTQYF
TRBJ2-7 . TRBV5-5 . TGTGCCAGCAGCAGCCCGGGCTACGAGCAGTACTTC CASSSPGYEQYF
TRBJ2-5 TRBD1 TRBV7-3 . TGTGCCAGCAGCGCCACCGGGACAGGCGGAGAGACCCAGTACTTC CASSATGTGGETQYF
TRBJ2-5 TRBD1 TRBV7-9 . TGTGCCCACGGCGGGACAGGGGGCCGGGAGACCCAGTACTTC CAHGGTGGRETQYF
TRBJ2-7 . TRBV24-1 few TGTGCCACCAGTGATTCCCGCCGTCGTACTTACGAGCAGTACTTC CATSDSRRRTYEQYF
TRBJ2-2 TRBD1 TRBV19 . TGTGCCAGTAATGGGGGCCTCGGGACAGGGGGCACCGGGGAGCTGTTTTTT CASNGGLGTGGTGELFF
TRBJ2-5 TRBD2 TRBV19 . TGTGCCAGTAGTACTCCTAGCGGGAGAGTAGGAGAGACCCAGTACTTC CASSTPSGRVGETQYF
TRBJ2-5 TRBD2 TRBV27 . TGTGCCAGCAGTCCATCCGGCGGGAGGGCCGTACAAGAGACCCAGTACTTC CASSPSGGRAVQETQYF
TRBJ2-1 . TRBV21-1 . TGTGCCAGCAGCACACTGACTAGCGGGAGCTCCTACAATGAGCAGTTCTTC CASSTLTSGSSYNEQFF
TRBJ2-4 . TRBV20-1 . TGCAGTGCCCAGGCTAAAAACATTCAGTACTTC CSAQAKNIQYF
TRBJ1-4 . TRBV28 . TGTGCCAGCAGGACAGGTATAGAAAAACTGTTTTTT CASRTGIEKLFF
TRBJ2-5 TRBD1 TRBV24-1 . TGTGCCACCAGTGACCCTGGGGACAGCCACTGGGAGACCCAGTACTTC CATSDPGDSHWETQYF
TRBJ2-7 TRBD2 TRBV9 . TGTGCCAGCAGCCCGTGGGGTAGCGGGAAGCCCTACGAGCAGTACTTC CASSPWGSGKPYEQYF
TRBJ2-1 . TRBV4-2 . TGTGCCAGCAGCCAAGATGCCACGAGGGCCAATGAGCAGTTCTTC CASSQDATRANEQFF
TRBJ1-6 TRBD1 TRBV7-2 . TGTGCCAGCAGCGACGTTACAGGGGGCGCGGGTTCACCCCTCCACTTT CASSDVTGGAGSPLHF
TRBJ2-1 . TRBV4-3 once TGCGCCAGCAGCCAAGCGAGGTGGAATGAGCAGTTCTTC CASSQARWNEQFF
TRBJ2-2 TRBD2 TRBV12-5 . TGTGCTAGTGGTTTGGTGGGACAGCGACTAGCGGGAGTCACCGGGGAGCTGTTTTTT CASGLVGQRLAGVTGELFF
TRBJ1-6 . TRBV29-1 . TGCAGCGTCGCCGGGGGACCAAATTCACCCCTCCACTTT CSVAGGPNSPLHF
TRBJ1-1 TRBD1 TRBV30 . TGTGCCTGGAGTGCGGGACAGCACACTGAAGCTTTCTTT CAWSAGQHTEAFF
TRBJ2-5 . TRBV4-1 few TGCGCCAGCAGCCAAGAGGAGGCAGGGGAGGAGACCCAGTACTTC CASSQEEAGEETQYF
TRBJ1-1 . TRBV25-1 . TGTGCCAGCAGTCCCAAGAGTAACAGAAAGGCTTTCTTT CASSPKSNRKAFF
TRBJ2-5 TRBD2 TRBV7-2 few TGTGCCAGCAGCCCGGGACTAGCGGGAGGCCGCGAGACCCAGTACTTC CASSPGLAGGRETQYF
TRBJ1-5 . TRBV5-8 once TGTGCCAGCAGCCTTCGGACTTTTTCCAATCAGCCCCAGCATTTT CASSLRTFSNQPQHF
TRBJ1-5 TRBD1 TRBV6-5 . TGTGCCAGCGCCACAGGGGACACTCAGCCCCAGCATTTT CASATGDTQPQHF
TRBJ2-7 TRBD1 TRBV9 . TGTGCCAGCAGCCCCGGGACAGGCTACGAGCAGTACTTC CASSPGTGYEQYF
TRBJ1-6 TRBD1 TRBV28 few TGTGCCAGCAACAAACTACAGGGGGCATCCTATAATTCACCCCTCCACTTT CASNKLQGASYNSPLHF
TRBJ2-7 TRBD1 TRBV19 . TGTGCCAGTAGTATCAACAGGGGGTCATACTACGAGCAGTACTTC CASSINRGSYYEQYF
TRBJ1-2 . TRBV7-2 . TGTGCCAGCAGCTTGAACAGGGAGGGTGGCTACACCTTC CASSLNREGGYTF
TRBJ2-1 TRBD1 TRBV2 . TGTGCCAGCAGTGTCGACAGGGGGTCCTACAATGAGCAGTTCTTC CASSVDRGSYNEQFF
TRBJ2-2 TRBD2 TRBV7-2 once TGTGCCAGCAGCTTAGCGCCCCGGACTAGCGGGATCCGAACCGACACCGGGGAGCTGTTTTTT CASSLAPRTSGIRTDTGELFF
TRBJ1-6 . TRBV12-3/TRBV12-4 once TGTGCCAGCAGTTTGACAGGAAATTCACCCCTCCACTTT CASSLTGNSPLHF
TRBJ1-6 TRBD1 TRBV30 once TGTGCCTGGAGGCTGACAGGGGACATCTATAATTCACCCCTCCACTTT CAWRLTGDIYNSPLHF
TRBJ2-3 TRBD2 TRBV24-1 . TGTGCCACCAGGGACGGGAGGGACACAGATACGCAGTATTTT CATRDGRDTDTQYF